A selection of T cell receptor beta chains follows, all from one sample in a study of radiotherapy plus CTLA-4 blockade in lung cancer. Sequenced by immunoSEQ multiplex PCR; TCRdb stores in-frame clones only, minus some. The sample shows approximately 110,000 clones, 81% of them seen only once. Source: peripheral blood, taken from a patient treated with radiotherapy plus ipilimumab. These receptors came from a human donor with non-small cell lung cancer that progressed on radiotherapy plus ipilimumab. Some clones in this sample may be carry-over from other donors' samples. Both conserved end residues are part of each CDR3. A D gene is named only where the DNA matches it firmly. Where a row states a size, it is once, few, many or the class of an expanded clone; other rows omit it.

TRBV10-3	TRBJ2-3	NA	NA	CAIARSTSTDTQYF	TGTGCCATCGCACGCTCGACTAGCACAGATACGCAGTATTTT
TRBV5-1	TRBJ2-1	NA	NA	CASSFEERGYNEQFF	TGCGCCAGCAGCTTTGAAGAAAGGGGCTACAATGAGCAGTTCTTC
TRBV7-8	TRBJ2-5	NA	TRBD1	CASSFDRGTRAQYF	TGTGCCAGCAGCTTTGACAGGGGGACGCGCGCCCAGTACTTC
TRBV7-2	TRBJ2-1	NA	TRBD1	CASIPYTGGLYNEQFF	TGTGCCAGCATCCCATACACAGGGGGTCTATACAATGAGCAGTTCTTC
TRBV5-1	TRBJ2-3	NA	TRBD2	CASSLKTSDTDTQYF	TGCGCCAGCAGCTTAAAGACTAGCGACACAGATACGCAGTATTTT
TRBV5-1	TRBJ2-7	NA	TRBD1	CASSLGLFGDSHYEQYF	TGCGCCAGCAGCTTGGGGCTCTTTGGGGACAGTCACTACGAGCAGTACTTC
TRBV2	TRBJ1-2	NA	TRBD1	CASSLEGQGSYGYTF	TGTGCCAGCAGTCTTGAGGGACAGGGGTCCTATGGCTACACCTTC
TRBV18	TRBJ2-7	NA	NA	CASSPRPGTSYEQYF	TGTGCCAGCTCACCACGCCCGGGGACTTCCTACGAGCAGTACTTC
TRBV13	TRBJ1-6	few	TRBD1	CASSLGQGARGSPLHF	TGTGCCAGCAGCTTAGGTCAGGGGGCGCGGGGTTCACCCCTCCACTTT
TRBV20-1	TRBJ2-7	NA	NA	CSANRGYEQYF	TGCAGTGCCAATAGGGGTTACGAGCAGTACTTC
TRBV28	TRBJ1-2	NA	TRBD1	CASTITGGAYGYTF	TGTGCCAGCACAATCACAGGGGGCGCGTATGGCTACACCTTC
TRBV5-4	TRBJ1-1	NA	TRBD1	CASSSGGVIEAFF	TGTGCCAGCAGCTCAGGGGGCGTAATCGAAGCTTTCTTT
TRBV11-1	TRBJ2-3	NA	NA	CASSSSRGADTQYF	TGTGCCAGCAGCTCGAGTCGTGGCGCAGATACGCAGTATTTT
TRBV6-4	TRBJ2-2	NA	NA	CASSGTGNTGELFF	TGTGCCAGCTCTGGGACGGGGAACACCGGGGAGCTGTTTTTT
TRBV4-2	TRBJ1-2	NA	NA	CASSQGPDGNYGYTF	TGTGCCAGCAGCCAAGGGCCCGACGGCAACTATGGCTACACCTTC
TRBV7-3	TRBJ2-3	NA	TRBD2	CASSLSYGGAHTDTQYF	TGTGCCAGCAGCTTAAGTTACGGGGGGGCACACACAGATACGCAGTATTTT
TRBV21-1	TRBJ1-2	NA	NA	CARPRSNYGYTF	TGTGCCCGACCCCGGTCTAACTATGGCTACACCTTC
TRBV2	TRBJ1-3	NA	NA	CASSGTRGSGNTIYF	TGTGCCAGCAGTGGAACGCGGGGGTCAGGAAACACCATATATTTT
TRBV7-2	TRBJ2-3	NA	NA	CASSGGSTDTQYF	TGTGCCAGCAGTGGGGGTAGCACAGATACGCAGTATTTT
TRBV9	TRBJ2-3	once	NA	CASSVVGGEPYTDTQYF	TGTGCCAGCAGCGTAGTTGGTGGGGAACCCTACACAGATACGCAGTATTTT
TRBV5-1	TRBJ2-5	NA	NA	CASSLEGGQETQYF	TGCGCCAGCAGCTTGGAAGGGGGCCAAGAGACCCAGTACTTC
TRBV7-9	TRBJ1-4	few	NA	CASSLIGEKLFF	TGTGCCAGCAGCTTAATTGGTGAAAAACTGTTTTTT
TRBV19	TRBJ1-1	NA	TRBD1	CASSPNDRGAFF	TGTGCCAGTAGTCCTAACGACAGGGGAGCTTTCTTT
TRBV5-6	TRBJ2-5	once	NA	CASSLAGAETQYF	TGTGCCAGCAGCCTCGCCGGAGCAGAGACCCAGTACTTC
TRBV28	TRBJ2-7	few	NA	CASSFQNYEQYF	TGTGCCAGCAGTTTCCAGAACTACGAGCAGTACTTC
TRBV5-1	TRBJ2-3	NA	NA	CASSLALGFNTQYF	TGCGCCAGCAGCTTGGCCCTGGGCTTCAATACGCAGTATTTT
TRBV20-1	TRBJ1-2	NA	NA	CSAPPGYTF	TGCAGTGCCCCCCCAGGCTACACCTTC
TRBV5-6	TRBJ1-2	few	TRBD1	CASSPGTDNYGYTF	TGTGCCAGCAGCCCCGGGACAGATAACTATGGCTACACCTTC
TRBV5-1	TRBJ2-3	NA	TRBD1	CASSWGQGPDTQYF	TGCGCCAGCAGCTGGGGACAGGGCCCAGATACGCAGTATTTT
TRBV5-1	TRBJ2-5	NA	TRBD2	CASSTPSGGAEETQYF	TGCGCCAGCAGCACGCCCAGCGGGGGGGCGGAAGAGACCCAGTACTTC
TRBV11-2	TRBJ2-7	NA	NA	CASSLTPRSTYEQYF	TGTGCCAGCAGCTTAACTCCCCGTTCTACCTACGAGCAGTACTTC
TRBV28	TRBJ2-6	NA	NA	CASSTSRASGANVLTF	TGTGCCAGCAGTACGTCCCGGGCCTCTGGGGCCAACGTCCTGACTTTC
TRBV4-3	TRBJ2-5	NA	TRBD2	CASSQDSGTRQETQYF	TGCGCCAGCAGCCAAGATAGCGGGACTAGACAAGAGACCCAGTACTTC